The 25 T cell receptor beta chains below come from one sample, sequenced in a study of blood T cells in healthy people across ages. A second PCR, run for roughly 7 to 12 cycles, used a sample-barcoded 5' primer plus a J-beta primer mix. From the 5' RACE reads, TCRdb called clonotypes with MiXCR, one entry per CDR3 protein. The data show around 1,800,000 distinct CDR3 sequences, about 39% seen once. The sample taken for sequencing was blood. These receptors were taken from a human donor in good health.

The chain is built from TRBV2 and TRBJ2-5; perhaps TRBD2 as D (5 bases). TRBJ2-7 explains the end of the DNA better; the J call may be wrong. Germline V lookup: CDR1 SNHLY, CDR2 FYNNEI. The CDR3 runs to 17 residues. The CDR3 bases are TGTGCCAGCAGTCAAGGGCCCCTCACCCGGGGAGCCTACGAGCAGTACTTC. Protein: CASSQGPLTRGAYEQYF.

The chain uses TRBV3-1 and TRBJ2-6, with D possibly being TRBD1 (6 bases). Germline-derived CDR1 and CDR2 are LGHDT and YNNKEL (reference sequence). V was clipped by 1 base and J by 0 bases, with 10 bases between them. The CDR3 is 17 residues long. The CDR3 here is CASSQGGPASGANVLTF. The DNA of the CDR3 is TGTGCCAGCAGCCAAGGGGGGCCGGCCTCTGGGGCCAACGTCCTGACTTTC.

CDR3: CSPRIGTKNTDTQYF. DNA for the CDR3: TGCAGCCCTCGGATTGGGACGAAGAACACAGATACGCAGTATTTT. This rearrangement joins TRBV29-1 to TRBJ2-3; D is possibly TRBD1 or TRBD2 (5 bases each). Germline CDR1 SQVTM, CDR2 ANQGSEA. The CDR3 totals 15 residues. V was clipped by 8 bases and J by 2 bases, with 20 bases between them.

The table lists this clonotype with a few counts. With a much larger clone just one base away, this may be a read error. This chain connects TRBV7-3 to TRBJ2-1; D not certain. This CDR3 comprises 14 residues. CDR1 and CDR2 from the germline V gene are SGHTA and FQGTGA. CDR3 sequence reads: CTSSLEYAYNEQFF. The DNA for the CDR3 is TGTACCAGCAGCCTAGAGTACGCCTACAATGAGCAGTTCTTC. Filled out from reference TRBV7-3 and TRBJ2-1, the complete variable domain reads GAGVSQTPSNKVTEKGKYVELRCDPISGHTALYWYRQSLGQGPEFLIYFQGTGAADDSGLPNDRFFAVRPEGSVSTLKIQRTERGDSAVYLCTSSLEYAYNEQFFGPGTRLTVL.

V usage is TRBV5-5 and J usage is TRBJ1-2; D is uncertain. In germline, CDR1 is SGHKS, CDR2 YYEKEE (reference sequence). The CDR3 spans 14 residues. V lost 3 bases and J lost 8, with 17 bases in between. The CDR3 nucleotides read TGTGCCAGCAGCTCCCGAGGTTCCTATGGGGGCTACACCTTC. Residues: CASSSRGSYGGYTF. Looking up the rest from reference TRBV5-5 and TRBJ1-2 gives the full variable domain: DAGVTQSPTHLIKTRGQQVTLRCSPISGHKSVSWYQQVLGQGPQFIFQYYEKEERGRGNFPDRFSARQFPNYSSELNVNALLLGDSALYLCASSSRGSYGGYTFGSGTRLTVV.

Only a few counts were recorded for this clonotype. This chain joins TRBV4-3 and TRBJ1-4; D might be TRBD1 (6 bases). Between the trimmed V and J ends, which lost 0 bases and 10 bases, there was a span of 18 bases. CDR1 is LGHNA, CDR2 YSLEER, per germline. The CDR3 is 16 residues long. The CDR3 bases are TGCGCCAGCAGCCAAGATCGGGGGGGCGATTCAGGAAAACTGTTTTTT. As protein: CASSQDRGGDSGKLFF.

The chain has TRBV5-6 and TRBJ2-1, with D unresolved. CDR1 is SGHDT and CDR2 is YYEEEE in the germline V gene. V lost 3 bases and J lost 6, with 10 bases in between. The CDR3 covers 13 residues. This CDR3 reads CASSYPVRNEQFF. The CDR3 DNA is TGTGCCAGCAGCTATCCCGTCCGCAATGAGCAGTTCTTC.

This chain uses TRBV6-1 with TRBJ2-7, with TRBD1 as a possible D gene (5 bases). The CDR3 covers 13 residues. Per germline, CDR1 MNHNS and CDR2 SASEGT. The ends were cut back, 6 bases at V and 1 base at J, with 10 bases in the middle. The CDR3 nucleotides are TGTGCCAGCAGCGAACAGGATTCCTACGAGCAGTACTTC. This codes for CASSEQDSYEQYF.

This clonotype was counted between two and nine times. V usage is TRBV12-3 or TRBV12-4 and J usage is TRBJ2-5; D is unresolved. This CDR3 spans 16 amino acids. The V gene lost 3 bases and the J gene lost 5 bases, with 19 bases spanning the gap. Here the CDR3 DNA reads TGTGCCAGCAGTTTTGGTTCGCTGGGGATCGGGGAGACCCAGTACTTC. Residues: CASSFGSLGIGETQYF.

Here the CDR3 DNA reads TGTGCCACCAGCAGTAAATTGATGGACCGGGCGCCCTATGGCTACACCTTC. Its protein product is CATSSKLMDRAPYGYTF. V and J are TRBV15 and TRBJ1-2; unclear D gene. The CDR3 loop spans 17 amino acids. Between the trimmed V and J ends, which lost 3 bases and 4 bases, there was a span of 21 bases. Germline V gene sequence: CDR1 LNHNV, CDR2 YYDKDF (reference sequence). The entire variable domain, with the rest obtained from reference TRBV15 and TRBJ1-2, is as follows: DAMVIQNPRYQVTQFGKPVTLSCSQTLNHNVMYWYQQKSSQAPKLLFHYYDKDFNNEADTPDNFQSRRPNTSFCFLDIRSPGLGDTAMYLCATSSKLMDRAPYGYTFGSGTRLTVV.

The J gene is TRBJ1-1, the V gene TRBV7-2; D ambiguous. This CDR3 contains 11 residues. Germline V gene data show CDR1 as SGHTA and CDR2 as FQGNSA. Trimming shortened V by 3 bases and J by 8 bases, and 7 bases separated the two germline ends. The chain's CDR3 is CASSFEDEAFF. The DNA for the CDR3 is TGTGCCAGCAGCTTTGAAGACGAAGCTTTCTTT. Looking up the rest from reference TRBV7-2 and TRBJ1-1 gives the full variable domain: GAGVSQSPSNKVTEKGKDVELRCDPISGHTALYWYRQSLGQGLEFLIYFQGNSAPDKSGLPSDRFSAERTGGSVSTLTIQRTQQEDSAVYLCASSFEDEAFFGQGTRLTVV.

This chain joins TRBV7-9 and TRBJ2-5; TRBD1 matches at 7 bases. J lost 4 bases, V lost 4 bases, and 12 bases had no gene match. Per germline, CDR1 SEHNR and CDR2 FQNEAQ (reference sequence). This CDR3 has 16 residues. CDR3 protein: CASSSWDRAIPETQYF. CDR3 nucleotides: TGTGCCAGCAGCTCCTGGGACAGAGCGATACCAGAGACCCAGTACTTC.

The CDR3 is CSAPDGAQLTDTQYF. CDR3 in DNA: TGCAGTGCACCGGACGGGGCGCAGTTGACAGATACGCAGTATTTT. The chain has TRBV20-1 and TRBJ2-3; D may be TRBD1 or TRBD2 (5 bases each). V was shortened by 6 bases and J by 3 bases, with 19 bases between the two germline ends. Per germline, CDR1 DFQATT and CDR2 SNEGSKA (reference sequence). This CDR3 contains 15 residues.

The chain employs TRBV25-1 and TRBJ1-2; 10 bases agree with TRBD1. In germline, CDR1 is MGHDK, CDR2 SYGVNS. The CDR3 loop spans 17 amino acids. The V gene end was trimmed by 3 bases and the J gene end by 4 bases; junction bases not matched to a gene: 11. The CDR3 DNA follows: TGTGCCAGCAGTGATCCCGGAGACAGGGGGCTTAGCTATGGCTACACCTTC. It encodes CASSDPGDRGLSYGYTF.

This chain uses TRBV20-1 with TRBJ2-1; 7 bases match TRBD2. The CDR3 spans 15 residues. Germline V gene data show CDR1 as DFQATT and CDR2 as SNEGSKA (reference sequence). The V segment lost 0 bases and the J segment 2 bases; nucleotides outside the gene matches: 4. The CDR3 is CSARDGLAAYNEQFF. The DNA for the CDR3 is TGCAGTGCTAGAGATGGGCTAGCGGCCTACAATGAGCAGTTCTTC.

This rearrangement joins TRBV6-1 to TRBJ1-5, with 11 bases matching TRBD1. The CDR3 runs 18 residues. Per germline, CDR1 MNHNS and CDR2 SASEGT. V trimming: 5 bases; J trimming: 4 bases; junction bases outside the gene matches: 13. The CDR3 region has the DNA TGTGCCAGCAGTAAGACCGGGACAGGGGGACCAAATAATCAGCCCCAGCATTTT. Its protein product is CASSKTGTGGPNNQPQHF.

This clonotype was seen more than once but under ten times. This rearrangement joins TRBV27 to TRBJ2-5, with a possible D match to TRBD2 (5 bases). The CDR3 extends over 16 amino acids. Germline V gene lookup returns CDR1 MNHEY and CDR2 SMNVEV (reference sequence). Trimming removed 3 bases at V and 5 bases at J, with 19 bases between. CDR3 DNA sequence: TGTGCCAGCAGTTTTTCCGGAGGCAAGATCTGGGAGACCCAGTACTTC. Protein: CASSFSGGKIWETQYF.

This clonotype was observed a handful of times. The J gene is TRBJ2-3, the V gene TRBV4-3; D uncertain. CDR1 LGHNA and CDR2 YSLEER come from the germline V gene. This CDR3 comprises 17 residues. The ends were cut back, 0 bases at V and 7 bases at J, with 20 bases in the middle. The CDR3 loop is CASSQEFLGNGVNTQYF. As DNA, the CDR3 is TGCGCCAGCAGCCAAGAGTTTTTGGGAAATGGAGTGAATACGCAGTATTTT.

This rearrangement joins TRBV12-3 or TRBV12-4 to TRBJ2-3; 10 bases map to TRBD2. J lost 4 bases, V lost 5 bases, and 9 bases had no gene match. CDR3 length equals 16 residues. The CDR3, as DNA: TGTGCCAGCAGTGGGCCAAGCGGGGGGGTTGCAGATACGCAGTATTTT. It is translated as CASSGPSGGVADTQYF.

The chain has TRBV2 and TRBJ2-7; D is tentatively TRBD1 or TRBD2 (5 bases each). Trimming removed 8 bases at V and 0 bases at J, with 11 bases between. The CDR3 loop spans 13 amino acids. Germline CDR1 and CDR2: SNHLY and FYNNEI. The CDR3 spells CASGSGTSYEQYF. DNA of the CDR3: TGTGCCAGCGGATCAGGGACCTCCTACGAGCAGTACTTC.

This clonotype appeared a few times. The V call is TRBV15, the J call TRBJ1-1, with D hard to call. Germline CDR1 LNHNV, CDR2 YYDKDF (reference sequence). V shed 0 bases and J shed 4 bases, with 6 bases lying between them. This CDR3 comprises 13 residues. CDR3 protein: CATSREGITEAFF. CDR3 in DNA: TGTGCCACCAGCAGAGAGGGGATCACTGAAGCTTTCTTT.

This clonotype was detected only a few times. V is TRBV20-1 and J is TRBJ1-3; no firm D call. CDR3 length equals 12 residues. Germline CDR1 and CDR2: DFQATT and SNEGSKA (reference sequence). Trimming removed 1 base from V and 2 bases from J, with 3 bases in between. CDR3 region: CSARGAGNTIYF. The DNA for the CDR3 is TGCAGTGCTAGAGGGGCTGGAAACACCATATATTTT.

This clonotype has just a few counts. The chain joins TRBV6-5 to TRBJ2-5; D tentatively fits TRBD1 or TRBD2 (5 bases each). This CDR3 is built from 16 residues. Germline loops: CDR1 MNHEY, CDR2 SVGAGI. V was trimmed by 1 base and J by 1 base, leaving 13 bases between them. The CDR3: CASSYLSQGPQETQYF. The CDR3 nucleotides read TGTGCCAGCAGTTACTTAAGTCAGGGACCCCAAGAGACCCAGTACTTC.

This chain connects TRBV5-1 to TRBJ1-1, with a weak D call TRBD1 (5 bases). CDR1 and CDR2 (germline): SGHRS, YFSETQ. Trimming pared 2 bases from V and 1 base from J, leaving 9 bases between. The CDR3 has 14 residues. The CDR3 DNA sequence: TGCGCCAGCAGCTTACAGGATCGGAACACTGAAGCTTTCTTT. It translates to CASSLQDRNTEAFF.

V is TRBV7-8 and J is TRBJ2-4, with TRBD1 identical over 9 bases. This CDR3 spans 18 amino acids. Trimming cost V 5 bases and J 4 bases; bases outside gene matches: 15. CDR1 is SGHVS, CDR2 FQNEAQ, per germline. This CDR3 is CASSLGIPGTGSKNIQYF. The CDR3 DNA reads TGTGCCAGCAGCCTAGGAATCCCCGGGACAGGGTCGAAAAACATTCAGTACTTC.